The following is a T cell receptor (beta chain) sequence with its context. The antigen is unknown. Some clones are missing from TCRdb's copy, which holds only in-frame ones; the method was immunoSEQ multiplex PCR. The top ten hold around 30% of the sample, which has 9,500 to 15,000 clones, 69% seen once. This sample is part of a study of ipilimumab plus nivolumab after autologous stem cell transplantation. Study in general: DLBCL patients had primary refractory or relapsed disease.

This CDR3 has 15 amino acids. From germline, CDR1 is SGHAT and CDR2 FQDESV (reference sequence). V was cut by 4 bases and J by 0 bases, with 10 bases left in between. The study's findings and limits: TCR repertoire, Treg phenotype and gut microbiota reportedly support more study of this approach.

Starting 14 to 28 days after autologous transplant, ipilimumab 1 mg/kg was given. The rearrangement uses TRBV11-1 and TRBJ1-3; D call uncertain. Here the sequenced sample was PBMCs, taken in a trial of ipilimumab plus nivolumab as post-transplant consolidation. The TCR was taken from a male donor with diffuse large B-cell lymphoma. In DNA, the CDR3 is TGTGCCAGCAGCTATGACGGTAGCTCTGGAAACACCATATATTTT. Translation gives CASSYDGSSGNTIYF.